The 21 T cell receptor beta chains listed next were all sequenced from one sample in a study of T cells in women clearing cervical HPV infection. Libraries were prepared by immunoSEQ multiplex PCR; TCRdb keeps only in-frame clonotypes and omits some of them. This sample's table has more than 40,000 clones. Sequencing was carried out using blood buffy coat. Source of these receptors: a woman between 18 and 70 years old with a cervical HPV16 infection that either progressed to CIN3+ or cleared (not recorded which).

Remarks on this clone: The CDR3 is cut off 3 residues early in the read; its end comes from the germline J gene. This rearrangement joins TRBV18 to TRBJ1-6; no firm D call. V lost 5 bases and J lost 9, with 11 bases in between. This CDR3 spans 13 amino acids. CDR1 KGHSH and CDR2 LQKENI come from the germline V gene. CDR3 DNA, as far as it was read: TGTGCCAGCTCAGCCGGGGAGACTTCACCC. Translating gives CASSAGETSP. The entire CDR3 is CASSAGETSPLHF.

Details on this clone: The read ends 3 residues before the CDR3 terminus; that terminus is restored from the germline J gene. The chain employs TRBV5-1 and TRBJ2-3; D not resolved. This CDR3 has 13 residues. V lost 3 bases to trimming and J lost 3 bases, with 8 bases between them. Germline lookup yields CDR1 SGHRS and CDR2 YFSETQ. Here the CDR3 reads CASSSYSTDTQYF. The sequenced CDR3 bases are TGCGCCAGCAGCTCGTACAGTACAGATACG.

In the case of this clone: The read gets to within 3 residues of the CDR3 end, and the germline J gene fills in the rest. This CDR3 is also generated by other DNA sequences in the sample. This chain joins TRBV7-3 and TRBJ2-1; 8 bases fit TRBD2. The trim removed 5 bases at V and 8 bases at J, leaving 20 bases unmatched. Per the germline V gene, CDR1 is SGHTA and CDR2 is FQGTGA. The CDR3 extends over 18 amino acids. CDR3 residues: CASSHLSRIGGASDEQFF. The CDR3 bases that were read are TGTGCCAGCAGCCATCTATCCCGGATCGGGGGGGCATCCGATGAG.

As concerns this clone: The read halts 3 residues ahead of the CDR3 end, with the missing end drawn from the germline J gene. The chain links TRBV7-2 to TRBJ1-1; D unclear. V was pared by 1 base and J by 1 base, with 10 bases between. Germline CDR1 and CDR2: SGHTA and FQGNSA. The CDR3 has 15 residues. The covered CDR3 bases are TGTGCCAGCAGCTTAGTATCTGGCTCGAACACTGAA. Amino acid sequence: CASSLVSGSNTE. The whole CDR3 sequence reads CASSLVSGSNTEAFF.

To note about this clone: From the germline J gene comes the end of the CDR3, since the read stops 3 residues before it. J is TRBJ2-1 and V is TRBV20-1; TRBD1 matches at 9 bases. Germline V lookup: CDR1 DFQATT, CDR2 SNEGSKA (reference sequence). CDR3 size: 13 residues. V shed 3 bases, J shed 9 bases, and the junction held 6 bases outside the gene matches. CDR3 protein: CSASSPGQGEQFF. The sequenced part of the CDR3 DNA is TGCAGTGCTAGTTCTCCGGGACAGGGTGAG.

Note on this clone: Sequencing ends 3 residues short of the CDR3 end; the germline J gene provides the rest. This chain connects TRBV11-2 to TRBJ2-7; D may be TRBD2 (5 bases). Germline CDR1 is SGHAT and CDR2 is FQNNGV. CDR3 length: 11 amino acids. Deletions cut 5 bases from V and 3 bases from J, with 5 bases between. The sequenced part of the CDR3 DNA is TGTGCCAGCAGCGACTACTACGAG. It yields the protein CASSDYYE. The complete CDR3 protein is CASSDYYEQYF.

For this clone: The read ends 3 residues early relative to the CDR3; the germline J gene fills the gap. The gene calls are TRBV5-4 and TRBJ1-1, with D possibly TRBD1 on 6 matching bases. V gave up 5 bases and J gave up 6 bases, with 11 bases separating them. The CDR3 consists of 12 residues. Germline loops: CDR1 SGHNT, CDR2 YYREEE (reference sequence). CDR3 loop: CASSSGTPEAFF. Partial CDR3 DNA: TGTGCCAGCAGTTCCGGGACACCTGAA.

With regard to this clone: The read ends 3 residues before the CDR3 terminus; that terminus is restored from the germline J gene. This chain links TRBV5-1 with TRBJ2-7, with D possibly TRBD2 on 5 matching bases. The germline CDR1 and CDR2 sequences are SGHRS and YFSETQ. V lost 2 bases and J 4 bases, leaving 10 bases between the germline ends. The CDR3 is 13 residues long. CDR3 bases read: TGCGCCAGCAGCTTTTCCCGGGGTTACGAG. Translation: CASSFSRGYE. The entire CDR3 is CASSFSRGYEQYF.

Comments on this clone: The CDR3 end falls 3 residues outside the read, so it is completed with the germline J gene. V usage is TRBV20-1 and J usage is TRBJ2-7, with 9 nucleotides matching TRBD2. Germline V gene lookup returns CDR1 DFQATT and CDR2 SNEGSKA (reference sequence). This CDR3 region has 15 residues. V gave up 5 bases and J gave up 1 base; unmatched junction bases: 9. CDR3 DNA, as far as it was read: TGCAGTGCTTCCCCGGGGCTAGCGGGGTCCTACGAG. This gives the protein CSASPGLAGSYE. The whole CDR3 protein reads CSASPGLAGSYEQYF.

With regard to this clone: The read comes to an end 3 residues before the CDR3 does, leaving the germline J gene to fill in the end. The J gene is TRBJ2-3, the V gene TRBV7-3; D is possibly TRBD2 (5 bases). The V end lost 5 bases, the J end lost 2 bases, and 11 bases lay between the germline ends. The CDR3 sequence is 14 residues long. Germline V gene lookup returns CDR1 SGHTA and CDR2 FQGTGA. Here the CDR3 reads CASSRGLSTDTQYF. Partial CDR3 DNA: TGTGCCAGCAGCCGCGGACTGTCCACAGATACG.

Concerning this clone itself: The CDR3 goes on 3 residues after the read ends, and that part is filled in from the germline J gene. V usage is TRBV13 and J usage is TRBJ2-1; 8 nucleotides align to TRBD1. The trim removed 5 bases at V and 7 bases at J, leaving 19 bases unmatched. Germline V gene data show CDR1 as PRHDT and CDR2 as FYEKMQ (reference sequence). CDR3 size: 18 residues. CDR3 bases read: TGTGCCAGCAGCCTTCCCAAGGACAGGGCGAGTCTAAAGAATGAG. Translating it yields CASSLPKDRASLKNE. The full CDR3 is CASSLPKDRASLKNEQFF.

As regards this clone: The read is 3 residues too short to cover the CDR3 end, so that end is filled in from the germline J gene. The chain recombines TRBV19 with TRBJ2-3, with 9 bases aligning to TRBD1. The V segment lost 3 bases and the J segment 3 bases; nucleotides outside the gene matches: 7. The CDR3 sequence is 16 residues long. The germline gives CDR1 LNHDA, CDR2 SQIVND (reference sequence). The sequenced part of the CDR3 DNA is TGTGCCAGTAGTATCCGGGACAGGGAGGTAACAGATACG. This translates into CASSIRDREVTDT. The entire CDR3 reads CASSIRDREVTDTQYF. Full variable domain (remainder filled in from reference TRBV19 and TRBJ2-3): DGGITQSPKYLFRKEGQNVTLSCEQNLNHDAMYWYRQDPGQGLRLIYYSQIVNDFQKGDIAEGYSVSREKKESFPLTVTSAQKNPTAFYLCASSIRDREVTDTQYFGPGTRLTVL.

The sequenced CDR3 bases are TGTGCCAGCAGCCAAGATAGTGGACAGGGGCGAATTTGGACTGAA. It is translated as CASSQDSGQGRIWTE. The full-length CDR3 reads as CASSQDSGQGRIWTEAFF. The rearrangement links TRBV14 to TRBJ1-1, with TRBD1 matching 9 bases. The read falls 3 residues short of the CDR3 end, and the missing part is taken from the germline J gene. The CDR3 runs to 18 residues. Germline V gene sequence: CDR1 SGHDN, CDR2 FVKESK. Trimming took 0 bases from V and 5 from J; bases not matched to a gene: 13. The complete variable domain, with remaining parts taken from reference TRBV14 and TRBJ1-1, reads EAGVTQFPSHSVIEKGQTVTLRCDPISGHDNLYWYRRVMGKEIKFLLHFVKESKQDESGMPNNRFLAERTGGTYSTLKVQPAELEDSGVYFCASSQDSGQGRIWTEAFFGQGTRLTVV.

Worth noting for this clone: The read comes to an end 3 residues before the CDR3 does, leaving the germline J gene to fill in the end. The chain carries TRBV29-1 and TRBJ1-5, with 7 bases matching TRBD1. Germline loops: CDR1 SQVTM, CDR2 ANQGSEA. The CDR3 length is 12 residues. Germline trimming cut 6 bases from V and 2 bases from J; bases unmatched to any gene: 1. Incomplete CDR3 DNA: TGCAGCGTCGGACAGGGCAATCAGCCC. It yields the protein CSVGQGNQP. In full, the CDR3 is CSVGQGNQPQHF. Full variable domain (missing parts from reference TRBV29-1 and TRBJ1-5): SAVISQKPSRDICQRGTSLTIQCQVDSQVTMMFWYRQQPGQSLTLIATANQGSEATYESGFVIDKFPISRPNLTFSTLTVSNMSPEDSSIYLCSVGQGNQPQHFGDGTRLSIL.

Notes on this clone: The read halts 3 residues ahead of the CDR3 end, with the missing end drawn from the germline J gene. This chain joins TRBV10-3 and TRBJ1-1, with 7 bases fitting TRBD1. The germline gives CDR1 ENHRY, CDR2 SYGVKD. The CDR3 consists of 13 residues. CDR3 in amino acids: CAISGTGQVEAFF. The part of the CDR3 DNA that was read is TGTGCCATCAGCGGAACCGGACAGGTAGAA.

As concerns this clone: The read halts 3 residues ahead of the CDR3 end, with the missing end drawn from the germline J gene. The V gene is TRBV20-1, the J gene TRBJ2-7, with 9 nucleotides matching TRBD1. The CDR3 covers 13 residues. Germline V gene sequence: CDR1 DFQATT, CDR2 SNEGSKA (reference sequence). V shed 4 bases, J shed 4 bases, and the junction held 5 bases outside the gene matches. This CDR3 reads CSAMYDRGYEQYF. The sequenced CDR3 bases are TGCAGTGCTATGTACGACAGGGGGTACGAG.

The sequenced CDR3 bases are TGCGCCAGCACCACCCTCCCAGATTCACCC. It codes for CASTTLPDSP. The whole CDR3 reads CASTTLPDSPLHF. This chain links TRBV5-1 with TRBJ1-6; no clear D. Read coverage stops 3 residues before the CDR3 terminus; the germline J gene supplies the remainder. This CDR3 contains 13 residues. Trimming removed 6 bases at V and 8 bases at J, with 12 bases between. Germline CDR1 is SGHRS and CDR2 is YFSETQ.

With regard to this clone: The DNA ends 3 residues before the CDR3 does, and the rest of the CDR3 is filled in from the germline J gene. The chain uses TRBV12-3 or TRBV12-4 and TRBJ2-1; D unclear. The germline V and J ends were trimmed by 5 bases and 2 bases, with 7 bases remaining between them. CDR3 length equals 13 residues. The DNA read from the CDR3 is TGTGCCAGCAGTCCGGTGACCTACAATGAG. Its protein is CASSPVTYNE. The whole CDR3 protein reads CASSPVTYNEQFF.

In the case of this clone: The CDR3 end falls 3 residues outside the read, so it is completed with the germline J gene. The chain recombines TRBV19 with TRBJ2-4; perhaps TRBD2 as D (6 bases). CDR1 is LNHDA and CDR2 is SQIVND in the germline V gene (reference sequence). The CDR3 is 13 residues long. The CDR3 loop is CASSIRRVDGQYF. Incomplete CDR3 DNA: TGTGCCAGTAGTATTCGGAGGGTGGATGGT. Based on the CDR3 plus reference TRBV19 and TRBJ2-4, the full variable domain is DGGITQSPKYLFRKEGQNVTLSCEQNLNHDAMYWYRQDPGQGLRLIYYSQIVNDFQKGDIAEGYSVSREKKESFPLTVTSAQKNPTAFYLCASSIRRVDGQYFGAGTRLSVL.

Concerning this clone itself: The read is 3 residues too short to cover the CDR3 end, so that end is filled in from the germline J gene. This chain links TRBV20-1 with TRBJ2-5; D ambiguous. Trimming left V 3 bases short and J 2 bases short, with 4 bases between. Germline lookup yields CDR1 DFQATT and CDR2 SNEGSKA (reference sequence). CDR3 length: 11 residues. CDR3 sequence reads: CSASKQETQYF. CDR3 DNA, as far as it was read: TGCAGTGCTAGCAAACAAGAGACC.

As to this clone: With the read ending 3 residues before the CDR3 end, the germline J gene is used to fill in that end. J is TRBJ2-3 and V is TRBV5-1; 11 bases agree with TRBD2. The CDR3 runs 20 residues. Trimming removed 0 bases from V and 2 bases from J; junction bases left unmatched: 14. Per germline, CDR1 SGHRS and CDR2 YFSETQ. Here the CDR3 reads CASSLARGSGGARITDTQYF. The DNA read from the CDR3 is TGCGCCAGCAGCTTGGCCCGGGGTAGCGGGGGGGCCAGAATCACAGATACG.